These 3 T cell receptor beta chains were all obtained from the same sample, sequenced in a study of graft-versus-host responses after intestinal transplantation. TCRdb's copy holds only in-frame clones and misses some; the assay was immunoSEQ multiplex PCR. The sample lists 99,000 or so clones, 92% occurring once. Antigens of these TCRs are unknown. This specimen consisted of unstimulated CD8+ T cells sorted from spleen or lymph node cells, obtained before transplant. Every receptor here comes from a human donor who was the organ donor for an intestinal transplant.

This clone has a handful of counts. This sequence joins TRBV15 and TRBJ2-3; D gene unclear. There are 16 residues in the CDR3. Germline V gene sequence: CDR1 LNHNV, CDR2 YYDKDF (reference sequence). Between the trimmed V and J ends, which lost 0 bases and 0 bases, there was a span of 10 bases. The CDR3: CATSRDPLASTDTQYF. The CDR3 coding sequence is TGTGCCACCAGCAGAGATCCTCTGGCCAGCACAGATACGCAGTATTTT.

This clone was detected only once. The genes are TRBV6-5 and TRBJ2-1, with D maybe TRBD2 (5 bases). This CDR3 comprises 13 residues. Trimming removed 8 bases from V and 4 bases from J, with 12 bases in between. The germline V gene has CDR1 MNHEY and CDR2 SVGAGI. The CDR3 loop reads CASALRGYNEQFF. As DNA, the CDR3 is TGTGCCAGCGCGTTACGGGGTTACAATGAGCAGTTCTTC.

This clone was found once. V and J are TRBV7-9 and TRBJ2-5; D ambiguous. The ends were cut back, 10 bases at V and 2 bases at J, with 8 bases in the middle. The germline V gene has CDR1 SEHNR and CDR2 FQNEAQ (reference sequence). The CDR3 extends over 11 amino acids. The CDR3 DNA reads TGTGCCAACAGACTTCAAGAGACCCAGTACTTC. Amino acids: CANRLQETQYF. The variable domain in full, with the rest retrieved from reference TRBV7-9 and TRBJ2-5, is DTGVSQNPRHKITKRGQNVTFRCDPISEHNRLYWYRQTLGQGPEFLTYFQNEAQLEKSRLLSDRFSAERPKGSFSTLEIQRTEQGDSAMYLCANRLQETQYFGPGTRLLVL.